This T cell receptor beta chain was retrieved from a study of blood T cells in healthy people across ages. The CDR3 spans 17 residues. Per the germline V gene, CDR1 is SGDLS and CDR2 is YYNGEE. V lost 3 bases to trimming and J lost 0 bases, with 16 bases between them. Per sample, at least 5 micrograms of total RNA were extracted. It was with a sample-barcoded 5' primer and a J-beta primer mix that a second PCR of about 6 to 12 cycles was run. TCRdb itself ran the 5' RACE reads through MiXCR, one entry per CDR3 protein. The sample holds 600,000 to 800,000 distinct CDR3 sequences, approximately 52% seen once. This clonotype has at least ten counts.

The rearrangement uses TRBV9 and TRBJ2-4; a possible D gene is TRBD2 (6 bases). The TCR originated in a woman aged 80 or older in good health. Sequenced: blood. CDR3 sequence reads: CASSARETLLAKNIQYF. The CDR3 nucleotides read TGTGCCAGCAGCGCCCGGGAGACTCTTCTAGCCAAAAACATTCAGTACTTC.